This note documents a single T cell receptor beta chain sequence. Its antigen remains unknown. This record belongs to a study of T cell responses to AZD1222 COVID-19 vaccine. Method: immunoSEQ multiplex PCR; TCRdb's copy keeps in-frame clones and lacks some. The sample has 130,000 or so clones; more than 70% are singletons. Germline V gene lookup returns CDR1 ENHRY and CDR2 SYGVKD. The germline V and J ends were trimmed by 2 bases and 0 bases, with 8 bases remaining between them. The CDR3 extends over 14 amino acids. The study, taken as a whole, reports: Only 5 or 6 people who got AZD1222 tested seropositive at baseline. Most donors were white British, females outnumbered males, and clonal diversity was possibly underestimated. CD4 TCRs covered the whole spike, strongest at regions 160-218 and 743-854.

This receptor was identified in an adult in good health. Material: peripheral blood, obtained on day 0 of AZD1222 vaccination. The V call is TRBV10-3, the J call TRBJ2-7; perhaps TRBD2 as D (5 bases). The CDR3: CAISEAGISYEQYF. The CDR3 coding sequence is TGTGCCATCAGTGAGGCCGGGATCTCCTACGAGCAGTACTTC.